This T cell receptor (beta chain) appears in the sequencing data of a study of blood T cell repertoires in COVID-19. In the original workflow: Amplifying reference gene primers gave estimates of nucleated cell counts. Sequenced by immunoSEQ multiplex PCR; TCRdb stores in-frame clones only, minus some. V and J calls and clone size are as listed in that table; D and trimming were resolved from the DNA. Counted here are about 440,000 clones, around 88% occurring once; the ten biggest clones make up 4% to 5.5%. The CDR3 runs 14 residues. Trimming pared 6 bases from V and 3 bases from J, leaving 12 bases between. Germline V gives CDR1 LGHNT, CDR2 FRNRAP.

The gene calls are TRBV12-5 and TRBJ1-3; possibly TRBD1 for D (5 bases). Sequencing was performed on peripheral blood. The clonotype originates from a woman aged 25 to 39 with acute or convalescent COVID-19. The chain's CDR3 is CASGEQGYGNTIYF. The CDR3 DNA sequence: TGTGCTAGTGGGGAGCAGGGTTATGGAAACACCATATATTTT.